The entry below gives a single T cell receptor (beta chain) sequence along with its context. These data come from a study of blood T cell repertoires in COVID-19. Repertoires were generated with immunoSEQ multiplex PCR, while TCRdb's copy carries only in-frame clones and drops some. The data hold around 170,000 clones, with about 85% observed a single time. The TCR originated in a man aged 55-75 years with acute or convalescent COVID-19. Material for sequencing was peripheral blood.

The CDR3 DNA reads TGTGCCAGCAGTTACGGAGCAGCCACAGATACGCAGTATTTT. It translates to CASSYGAATDTQYF. The rearrangement joins TRBV6-5 to TRBJ2-3; no clear D. V was trimmed by 2 bases and J by 2 bases, leaving 8 bases between them. CDR3 size: 14 residues. Germline V gene data show CDR1 as MNHEY and CDR2 as SVGAGI.